The 4 T cell receptor beta chains below come from one sample, sequenced in a study of neoadjuvant nivolumab and ipilimumab in lung cancer. Using immunoSEQ multiplex PCR, the repertoire was profiled, and TCRdb retains in-frame clones only, with some absent. The sample has about 20,000 clones; around three quarters are singletons. Sequenced here: tumor tissue, sampled after neoadjuvant nivolumab, alone or with ipilimumab, at or shortly before surgery. The receptor source for this set is an adult with non-small cell lung cancer.

V and J are TRBV10-1 and TRBJ1-2; D might be TRBD1 (5 bases). In germline, CDR1 is WNHNN, CDR2 SYGVQD (reference sequence). This CDR3 region has 12 residues. Trimming took 0 bases from V and 6 from J, leaving 5 bases between them. CDR3 residues: CASSESGDGYTF. As DNA, the CDR3 is TGCGCCAGCAGTGAGTCGGGGGATGGCTACACCTTC.

V and J are TRBV5-5 and TRBJ2-1, with 9 bases matching TRBD1. The V gene end was trimmed by 0 bases and the J gene end by 10 bases; junction bases not matched to a gene: 11. Germline-derived CDR1 and CDR2 are SGHKS and YYEKEE (reference sequence). This CDR3 is 16 amino acids long. The CDR3 protein is CASSLGPLATGGEQFF. CDR3 nucleotides: TGTGCCAGCAGCTTGGGTCCACTAGCCACAGGGGGCGAGCAGTTCTTC.

J is TRBJ1-2 and V is TRBV2, with unresolved D. The CDR3 extends over 14 amino acids. Germline V lookup: CDR1 SNHLY, CDR2 FYNNEI. Trimming removed 1 base at V and 4 bases at J, with 10 bases between. This CDR3 is CASSEEGGSYGYTF. CDR3 in DNA: TGTGCCAGCAGTGAAGAGGGAGGGAGCTATGGCTACACCTTC.

The rearrangement links TRBV5-1 to TRBJ2-5, with 7 bases that match TRBD1. The CDR3 contains 15 residues. Germline loops: CDR1 SGHRS, CDR2 YFSETQ. Unmatched junction bases numbered 9, after V lost 2 bases and J lost 5 bases. CDR3 region: CASSFGPTGLETQYF. In DNA, the CDR3 is TGCGCCAGCAGCTTTGGACCGACAGGGTTGGAGACCCAGTACTTC.